Ten or more counts support the clone carrying this T cell receptor (beta chain). This CDR3 comprises 14 residues. Deletions cut 0 bases from V and 8 bases from J, with 12 bases between. The germline gives CDR1 SGHRS, CDR2 YFSETQ. These data belong to a study of T-cell reconstitution after alpha-beta-depleted transplantation in children. This sample's TCRbeta library carried unique molecular identifier barcodes. TCRdb re-called the PCR reads with MiXCR, one entry per CDR3 protein. The repertoire holds more than 60,000 distinct CDR3 sequences, with approximately 7.4% as singletons. The chain has TRBV5-1 and TRBJ1-5; maybe TRBD1 (5 bases). Sample: PBMCs from the stem cell graft donor, taken from the stem cell graft. This clonotype was obtained from a human donor who donated a stem cell graft to a child with acute lymphoblastic leukemia. The CDR3 spells CASSLVGDGKPQHF. The CDR3 DNA is TGCGCCAGCAGCTTGGTAGGGGATGGAAAGCCCCAGCATTTT.